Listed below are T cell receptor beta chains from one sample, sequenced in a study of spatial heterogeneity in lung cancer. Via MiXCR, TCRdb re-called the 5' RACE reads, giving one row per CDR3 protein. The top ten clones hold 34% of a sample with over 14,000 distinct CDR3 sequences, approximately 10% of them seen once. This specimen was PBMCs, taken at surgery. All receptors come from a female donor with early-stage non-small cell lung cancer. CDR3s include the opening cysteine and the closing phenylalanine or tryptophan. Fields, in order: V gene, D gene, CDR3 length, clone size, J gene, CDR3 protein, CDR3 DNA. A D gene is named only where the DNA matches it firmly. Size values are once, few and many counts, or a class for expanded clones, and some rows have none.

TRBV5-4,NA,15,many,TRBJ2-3,CASSFDSRGTDTQYF,TGTGCCAGCAGCTTCGACTCTAGGGGCACAGATACGCAGTATTTT
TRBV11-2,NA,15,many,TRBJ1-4,CASSAPGRVNEKLFF,TGTGCCAGCAGCGCACCCGGTCGGGTCAATGAAAAACTGTTTTTT
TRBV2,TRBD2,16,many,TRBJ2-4,CASSEASGGDKNIQYF,TGTGCCAGCAGTGAGGCTAGCGGGGGGGATAAAAACATTCAGTACTTC
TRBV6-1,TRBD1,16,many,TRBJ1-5,CASSKVSGGGNQPQHF,TGTGCCAGCTCGAAGGTGTCAGGGGGCGGCAATCAGCCCCAGCATTTT
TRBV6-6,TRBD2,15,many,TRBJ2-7,CASSYSRGGSPYGYF,TGTGCCAGCAGTTACTCGCGCGGGGGGAGCCCCTACGGGTACTTC
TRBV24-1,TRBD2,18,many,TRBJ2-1,CATSDRLAGGGTYNEQFF,TGTGCCACCAGTGACCGACTAGCGGGGGGGGGAACCTACAATGAGCAGTTCTTC
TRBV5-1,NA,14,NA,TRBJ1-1,CASSLSGAGTEAFF,TGCGCCAGCAGCTTGTCAGGGGCCGGCACTGAAGCTTTCTTT
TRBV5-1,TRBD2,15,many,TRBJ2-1,CASSLGTSGGYEQFF,TGCGCCAGCAGCTTGGGGACTAGCGGGGGCTATGAGCAGTTCTTC
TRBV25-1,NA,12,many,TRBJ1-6,CASSSSAPPLHF,TGTGCCAGCAGTTCGAGTGCGCCACCCCTCCACTTT
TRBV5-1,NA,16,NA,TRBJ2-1,CVSSLLSGAAYNEQFF,TGCGTCAGCAGCTTGCTTTCGGGGGCGGCCTACAATGAGCAGTTCTTC
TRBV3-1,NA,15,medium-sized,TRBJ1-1,CASSQDGTSLAEAFF,TGTGCCAGCAGCCAAGACGGGACAAGTTTGGCTGAAGCTTTCTTT
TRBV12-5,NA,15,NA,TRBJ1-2,CASGLVPNGGYGYTF,TGTGCTAGTGGTTTGGTACCCAATGGGGGCTATGGCTACACCTTC
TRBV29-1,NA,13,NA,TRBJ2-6,CSVELSGANVLTF,TGCAGCGTCGAGCTGTCTGGGGCCAACGTCCTGACTTTC
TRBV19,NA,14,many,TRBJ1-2,CASSIGLTNYGYTF,TGTGCCAGTAGTATCGGTCTGACTAACTATGGCTACACCTTC
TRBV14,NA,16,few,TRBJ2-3,CASSQEAGGPTDTQYF,TGTGCCAGCAGCCAAGAGGCCGGGGGGCCCACAGATACGCAGTATTTT
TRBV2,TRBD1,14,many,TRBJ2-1,CASSARQGRSEQFF,TGTGCCAGCAGTGCGAGACAGGGGCGCAGTGAGCAGTTCTTC
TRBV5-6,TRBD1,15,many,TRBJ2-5,CASSMGYRGPETQYF,TGTGCCAGCAGCATGGGGTACAGGGGGCCGGAGACCCAGTACTTC
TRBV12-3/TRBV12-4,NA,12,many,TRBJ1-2,CASSDPGYGYTF,TGTGCCAGCAGCGACCCGGGCTATGGCTACACCTTC
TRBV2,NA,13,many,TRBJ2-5,CASSAKGQETQYF,TGTGCCAGCAGTGCGAAGGGGCAAGAGACCCAGTACTTC
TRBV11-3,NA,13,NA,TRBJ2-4,CASSSKSNRDEYF,TGTGCCAGCAGCTCTAAATCGAACCGTGATGAGTACTTC
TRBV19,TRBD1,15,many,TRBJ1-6,CASSIEGTGGSPLHF,TGTGCCAGTAGTATAGAGGGGACAGGAGGATCACCCCTCCACTTT
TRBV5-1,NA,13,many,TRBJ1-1,CASSLGSNTEAFF,TGCGCCAGCAGCTTGGGGTCGAACACTGAAGCTTTCTTT
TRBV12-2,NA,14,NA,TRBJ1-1,CASRFQGAGTEAFF,TGTGCAAGTCGCTTCCAGGGGGCTGGCACTGAAGCTTTCTTT
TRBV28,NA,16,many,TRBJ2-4,CASSFPTGSKQNIQYF,TGTGCCAGCAGTTTCCCCACCGGGTCCAAACAAAACATTCAGTACTTC
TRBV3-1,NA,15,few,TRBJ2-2,CASSLRGPNTGELFF,TGTGCCAGCAGCCTTAGGGGCCCTAACACCGGGGAGCTGTTTTTT